This TCR beta chain was sequenced for a study of blood T cell repertoires in COVID-19 (dated by TCRdb to the early 2020s). For the study in its entirety: Samples from collaborators originated in the United States, Italy and Spain and spanned both the acute and convalescent phases of COVID-19. Deeply sampled blood TCRbeta repertoires from subjects exposed to, actively infected with, or recovered from COVID-19 were included in the dataset. Where available, HLA class I and class II types were obtained from metadata supplied by the sample provider rather than from assay-based typing. The repertoires were made available in a free public database intended to serve as a resource for research on the immune response to SARS-CoV-2. The samples were drawn from the first 160 participants of the ongoing ImmuneRACE study and from 950 to 1,500 subjects provided by 6 global collaborators. The material from the prospective study consisted of cDNA or gDNA derived from T cells, B-cell-depleted T cells, or PBMCs. The sample metadata nearly always contained a de-identified subject ID, COVID-19 status, age in years and sex. The paper as a whole reports these results and caveats: The amount of clinical and demographic metadata varied by source and participant and was provided uncurated.

Participants in the prospective study were enrolled through a virtual design, were aged roughly 18 to 100 years, and lived in roughly 24 United States geographic areas. To assign participants to cohorts, the prospective study relied on clinical history that participants themselves reported in a screening survey and a study questionnaire. Recovered participants in ImmuneRACE Cohort 3 were defined as having two consecutive negative NP/OP PCR tests, clearance from a healthcare professional, or resolution of symptoms. Mobile phlebotomists in the prospective study collected whole blood, serum and a nasopharyngeal or oropharyngeal swab from every participant. Prospective study participants could optionally give additional blood draws and questionnaires over a roughly 2-month period. Before DNA extraction, blood samples from the prospective study were shipped at room temperature or frozen. From the germline V gene, CDR1 is LGHNA and CDR2 is YSLEER. At the junction V is shortened by 0 bases and J by 3 bases; bases outside the gene matches: 12. Its CDR3 holds 19 amino acids, cysteine through phenylalanine. Only the CDR3 region is kept as DNA, spanning 57 bases read in frame from base 1.

TCRbeta CDR3 regions were amplified from genomic DNA using the immunoSEQ Assay, a bias-controlled multiplex PCR. The published analysis was carried out like this. Within the assay, amplification of reference gene primers was used to estimate how many nucleated cells each sample contained. To quantify the absolute abundance of each unique TCRbeta CDR3 rearrangement, sequence reads were collapsed and filtered. For each sample, productive Simpson clonality was calculated as the square root of Simpson's diversity index over productive rearrangements. Imported from immuneACCESS, the table was reduced by TCRdb to in-frame sequences with V and J called. These copies leave out some clones; in studies compared against another copy, an unresolved V gene accounts for under half, and the cause of the remainder is not known. That table furnishes V, J and clone size, whereas the DNA furnished D and trimming. Recorded for this sample are about 480,000 clones; over 75% of them occurred a single time. The ten largest clones capture about 1.7% of the sample.

Note on this clone: Its binding antigen is unknown. No base qualities exist here, and no much larger clone lies one base off it.

The receptor's source is a woman between 40 and 55 years old who had recovered from COVID-19. The V and J genes are TRBV4-3 and TRBJ2-1; TRBD2 fits 9 bases in the junction. The sequenced sample was PBMCs or T cells enriched from blood (not recorded which). The nucleotide sequence reads as follows: TGCGCCAGCAGCCAAGAAGGAAGGGCTAGCGGGACCCGCTACAATGAGCAGTTCTTC. Its protein product is CASSQEGRASGTRYNEQFF.